Shown below are 12 T cell receptor beta chains from a single sample sequenced in a study of identifying expanded T cells in peripheral blood. TCRdb keeps only in-frame clones here, not all; method: immunoSEQ multiplex PCR. The table lists more than 95,000 clones, more than 80% of them singletons. Source material: blood. The receptors stem from a person aged 18 to 75 in good health.

The chain couples TRBV7-2 to TRBJ1-6, with TRBD1 matching over 9 bases. The CDR3 loop spans 14 amino acids. Trimming at V came to 5 bases and at J to 12 bases, leaving 8 bases not matched to a gene. CDR1 is SGHTA, CDR2 FQGNSA, per germline. CDR3 amino acids: CASSPGQGFEPLHF. The CDR3 region has the DNA TGTGCCAGCAGCCCCGGACAGGGGTTCGAACCCCTCCACTTT.

J is TRBJ1-4 and V is TRBV18; TRBD1 agrees at 7 bases. V shed 4 bases, J shed 3 bases, and the junction held 2 bases outside the gene matches. Germline CDR1 reads KGHSH; CDR2 reads LQKENI. The CDR3 length is 14 residues. The DNA for the CDR3 is TGTGCCAGCTCACGACAGGGCTCTAATGAAAAACTGTTTTTT. Translated, it gives CASSRQGSNEKLFF.

Remarks on this clone: A read error is likely here: a far larger clone is one base away. This sequence joins TRBV14 and TRBJ1-2; TRBD1 agrees at 8 bases. The CDR3 sequence is 13 residues long. Germline loops: CDR1 SGHDN, CDR2 FVKESK. Trimming at V came to 3 bases and at J to 3 bases, leaving 0 bases not matched to a gene. For the CDR3, the DNA is TGTGCCAGCAGCCAGGGACAGGACTATGGCTACACCTTC. Protein: CASSQGQDYGYTF.

The chain has TRBV11-2 and TRBJ2-5; TRBD2 agrees at 7 bases. The junction had 6 bases not matched to a gene; V was cut back by 1 base and J by 7 bases. The CDR3 loop spans 14 amino acids. The germline gives CDR1 SGHAT, CDR2 FQNNGV. The CDR3 DNA sequence: TGTGCCAGCAGCTTAGGGGGCCCGGGGGGGACCCAGTACTTC. Its translation: CASSLGGPGGTQYF.

The chain couples TRBV29-1 to TRBJ1-2, with 8 bases identical to TRBD1. After removal of 6 bases from V and 6 bases from J, the junction contained 9 bases not matched to a gene. Germline V gene data show CDR1 as SQVTM and CDR2 as ANQGSEA. The CDR3 has 13 residues. CDR3 nucleotide sequence: TGCAGCGTAGGACAGGGTACTCGTAATGGCTACACCTTC. Protein: CSVGQGTRNGYTF. Full variable domain (rest looked up from reference TRBV29-1 and TRBJ1-2): SAVISQKPSRDICQRGTSLTIQCQVDSQVTMMFWYRQQPGQSLTLIATANQGSEATYESGFVIDKFPISRPNLTFSTLTVSNMSPEDSSIYLCSVGQGTRNGYTFGSGTRLTVV.

This clone was observed a single time. V usage is TRBV27 and J usage is TRBJ1-4; 8 positions match TRBD1. V was clipped by 4 bases and J by 3 bases; unmatched bases: 4. This CDR3 contains 15 residues. The V gene's germline CDR1 is MNHEY and CDR2 SMNVEV (reference sequence). The CDR3 DNA reads TGTGCCAGCAGTTCATCGACAGGGGCTAATGAAAAACTGTTTTTT. Protein product: CASSSSTGANEKLFF.

J is TRBJ2-3 and V is TRBV7-2; 9 bases are a match to TRBD2. J was trimmed by 4 bases and V by 1 base; bases with no gene match: 6. This CDR3 comprises 16 residues. Germline lookup yields CDR1 SGHTA and CDR2 FQGNSA. CDR3: CASSLGSSGVPDTQYF. The CDR3 DNA follows: TGTGCCAGCAGCTTAGGGTCTAGCGGGGTCCCAGATACGCAGTATTTT.

The gene calls are TRBV7-2 and TRBJ1-2, with D tentatively TRBD1 (5 bases). Per germline, CDR1 SGHTA and CDR2 FQGNSA. The CDR3 runs 11 residues. V lost 3 bases and J lost 10, with 9 bases in between. In nucleotides, the CDR3 is TGTGCCAGCAGCTTTGTGGGACCCTACACCTTC. Translated: CASSFVGPYTF.

This clone has more than one count but fewer than ten. This chain connects TRBV11-2 to TRBJ1-2; D not resolved. The CDR3 has 11 amino acids. Germline V CDR1 and CDR2: SGHAT, FQNNGV. Trimming cost V 1 base and J 6 bases, with 3 bases left between them. CDR3 nucleotides: TGTGCCAGCAGCTTAGTGGATGGCTACACCTTC. The encoded protein is CASSLVDGYTF.

Notes on this clone: This sample also contains other DNA sequences that code for the same CDR3. V and J are TRBV5-1 and TRBJ1-2; no firm D call. There are 13 residues in the CDR3. The V end was cut by 1 base, the J end by 4 bases, with 8 bases between. Germline CDR1 and CDR2: SGHRS and YFSETQ. CDR3 sequence: CASSLSESYGYTF. The DNA of the CDR3 is TGCGCCAGCAGCTTGTCAGAATCCTATGGCTACACCTTC.

The chain links TRBV9 to TRBJ2-1; D is perhaps TRBD1 (6 bases). Trimming removed 0 bases from V and 6 bases from J, with 13 bases in between. Germline V lookup: CDR1 SGDLS, CDR2 YYNGEE. The length of the CDR3 is 15 residues. Written as DNA, the CDR3 is TGTGCCAGCAGCGTAGCGCGGACAGAGCCCAATGAGCAGTTCTTC. Amino acid sequence: CASSVARTEPNEQFF.

The rearrangement links TRBV5-6 to TRBJ1-6; D may be TRBD1 (6 bases). V was cut by 4 bases and J by 3 bases, with 11 bases left in between. The V gene's germline CDR1 is SGHDT and CDR2 YYEEEE. The CDR3 has 15 residues. CDR3 loop: CASSPPGHYNSPLHF. The CDR3, as DNA: TGTGCCAGCAGCCCCCCGGGACACTATAATTCACCCCTCCACTTT.